Below are 3 T cell receptor beta chains sequenced from a single sample in a study of blood T cells in healthy people across ages. It was with a sample-barcoded 5' primer and a J-beta primer mix that a second PCR of roughly 6 to 12 cycles was run. MiXCR, applied by TCRdb to the 5' RACE reads, yields one record per CDR3 protein. The data show hundreds of thousands of distinct CDR3 sequences, 55% to 65% seen once. Source material: blood. These receptors all stem from a man aged 25 to 45 in good health.

The rearrangement uses TRBV7-9 and TRBJ1-4; TRBD1 matches 7 bases. V lost 7 bases and J lost 5; bases outside the gene matches: 10. This CDR3 spans 15 amino acids. CDR1 is SEHNR, CDR2 FQNEAQ, per germline (reference sequence). In DNA form, the CDR3 reads TGTGCCAGCACCATTAAGGGGGCGAGCAATGAAAAACTGTTTTTT. This encodes CASTIKGASNEKLFF. Combining the CDR3 with reference TRBV7-9 and TRBJ1-4 gives the whole variable domain DTGVSQNPRHKITKRGQNVTFRCDPISEHNRLYWYRQTLGQGPEFLTYFQNEAQLEKSRLLSDRFSAERPKGSFSTLEIQRTEQGDSAMYLCASTIKGASNEKLFFGSGTQLSVL.

In this sample, this clonotype turned up a few times. The V call is TRBV20-1, the J call TRBJ2-7; D is possibly TRBD1 or TRBD2 (5 bases each). The CDR3 is 14 amino acids. In germline, CDR1 is DFQATT, CDR2 SNEGSKA (reference sequence). V gave up 5 bases and J gave up 0 bases, with 14 bases separating them. CDR3 bases: TGCAGTGCTGGGGATCAGGGACCCTCCTACGAGCAGTACTTC. It yields the protein CSAGDQGPSYEQYF.

This clonotype came up once. This chain connects TRBV20-1 to TRBJ1-5, with TRBD1 as a possible D gene (5 bases). This CDR3 is built from 15 residues. Germline-derived CDR1 and CDR2 are DFQATT and SNEGSKA (reference sequence). Trimming shortened V by 3 bases and J by 0 bases, and 12 bases separated the two germline ends. The DNA of the CDR3 is TGCAGTGCTAGGGTCGGGGGTAGTAGCAATCAGCCCCAGCATTTT. Translation gives CSARVGGSSNQPQHF.